This T cell receptor beta chain was captured in a study of T cells in Graves' hyperthyroidism and ophthalmopathy. Under 3 months was the duration of disease in ophthalmopathy patients, who also had a Clinical Activity Score of at least 3 and a NOSPECS grade of at least 4. The PBMCs were taken from about 9.7 ml of fresh peripheral blood. The trim removed 3 bases at V and 7 bases at J, leaving 14 bases unmatched. Germline V gene sequence: CDR1 SGHNT, CDR2 YENEEA. This CDR3 has 17 residues. Amplified regions were TCR beta CDR3 sequences from RNA transcripts. The TCR CDR3 was amplified in a first-round RT-PCR using the HTBI primer set. TCRdb reprocessed the multiplex PCR reads via MiXCR and lists one record per CDR3 protein. The data show around 600,000 distinct CDR3 sequences, with 13% to 15% seen just once and around 7% held by the top ten. As for this clonotype: Its antigen remains unidentified.

Study outcomes and limitations: The blood repertoire included most of the expanded thyroid clonotypes above 0.001.

This TCR came from a young woman with Graves' ophthalmopathy. The sequencing sample was made of blood. V and J are TRBV11-3 and TRBJ1-4; 7 bases line up with TRBD1. CDR3 DNA: TGTGCCAGCAGCTTCGGGACAGCCTCCTGGGGTAGTGAAAAACTGTTTTTT. Translation: CASSFGTASWGSEKLFF.